Described below is a single T cell receptor (beta chain) sequence and its context. This receptor's antigen is unknown. No per-base quality is available; no much larger clone lies one base away. This specimen's time point label, interpreted: cycle 4 day 1 (C4D1), after more than five weeks of nivolumab. Every trial patient had relapsed following autologous stem cell transplantation, and prior brentuximab vedotin exposure was what differed among cohorts A, B and C. CD4+ T cells were purified from thawed PBMCs by magnetic negative selection with a Miltenyi CD4+ T cell isolation kit. A total of 50 to 70 patients with relapsed/refractory classical Hodgkin lymphoma made up the trial cohort, and each patient's best overall response was complete response, partial response or progressive disease. In the multi-cohort phase II CheckMate 205 trial, trial patients received single-agent nivolumab. Best overall response was determined by an independent review committee according to the 2007 International Working Group response criteria. Trial PBMCs were obtained immediately prior to nivolumab initiation (C1D1) and on therapy at cycle 2 day 1 and cycle 4 day 1. Peripheral blood was collected in 8 mL Vacutainer Cell Preparation Tubes, from which PBMCs were isolated by centrifugation and then cryopreserved. Purified CD4+ and CD8+ fractions were prepared only for cases with an additional available PBMC sample. Magnetically labelled cells were removed on LS columns in a quadroMACS separator, and the flow-through was retained as the purified fraction.

The sample belongs to a study of PD-1 blockade in classical Hodgkin lymphoma (TCRdb year 2020). For context, the study as a whole: Nivolumab dosing was 3 mg/kg intravenously every 2 weeks, continuing until either disease progression or unacceptable toxicity. A peripheral blood immune signature of response to PD-1 blockade in classical Hodgkin lymphoma was defined using TCR beta sequencing and CyTOF.

The Qiagen DNeasy kit was used to extract genomic DNA both from unsorted PBMCs and from the negatively selected CD4+ and CD8+ fractions. Amplification of TCR beta CDR3 regions was done by immunoSEQ multiplex PCR with primers that anneal to V and J segments. A synthetic immune receptor repertoire was used to minimize amplification bias, and remaining bias was computationally removed after sequencing. On the study's bioinformatics: Custom Python scripts were used to quantify repertoire diversity as the Shannon entropy index. The unsorted, CD4+ and CD8+ repertoires were each analyzed separately, with the exception of combined analyses, where CD4+ and CD8+ sequences were merged in silico. A clone was considered expanded if an increase in frequency of at least 2-fold after treatment relative to C1D1 was found, and a pseudocount of 0.5 was applied to clones undetected at baseline. Clones with 0 or 1 copy at C1D1 were classified as singleton clones, and clones with 2 or more copies were classified as non-singleton clones. Clones expanded in unsorted samples were labelled as CD4+, CD8+ or unknown by matching protein sequences in sorted samples from the same patient. Diversity changes from C1D1 to C4D1 were tested in paired samples using Wilcoxon tests. TCRdb obtained this table from immuneACCESS and retained in-frame rearrangements with V and J assigned. These tables miss some clones; where compared with another copy, unresolved V genes account for less than half of the shortfall, and the remainder is unexplained. V and J calls and clone size are those listed in that table; D and trimming were worked out from the DNA. This sample comprises 32,000 or so clones, roughly 90% of them detected only once. Roughly 0.3% of the sample lies in the top ten.

Overall results and qualifications from the work: By C4D1, a significant rise was seen in CD4+ TCR diversity but not in CD8+ TCR diversity (p=0.0027 vs p=0.16), and the rise was most apparent among complete responders (p=0.02). Diversity was lower in patients who began nivolumab less than 1 year after ASCT, so these patients were left out of later analyses to avoid confounding by immune reconstitution. The study covered only a single clinical trial cohort, and the causes of the repertoire differences, possibly disease activity or prior therapy, were still not defined. Trial patients with a complete response had baseline diversity similar to that of newly diagnosed patients, while partial responders and progressors had significantly lower diversity. Baseline TCR diversity was reported as lower in newly diagnosed patients than in healthy donors, and lower still in relapsed/refractory patients.

The sequence derives from a human donor with classical Hodgkin lymphoma. The sample in question was CD4+ T cells from blood, obtained before the fourth cycle of nivolumab.

The bases are TGTGCCAGCAGTGCCTTTGGGACCCAAGAGACCCAGTACTTC. It translates as CASSAFGTQETQYF. Here the chain combines TRBV28 and TRBJ2-5, with the D gene tentatively TRBD1 or TRBD2, based on 5 matching bases in each. Including cysteine and phenylalanine, the CDR3 has 14 amino acids. The read is trimmed to its CDR3 DNA, 42 bases read in frame from base 1. The junction carries 11 bases between V and J, which are trimmed by 5 bases and 1 base respectively. The germline V gene supplies CDR1 MDHEN and CDR2 SYDVKM.